This passage covers 28 T cell receptor beta chains from one sample sequenced in a study of identical twins. TCRdb fed the 5' RACE reads into MiXCR, producing one record per CDR3 protein. The sample consists of 1.5 million to 2 million distinct CDR3 sequences, around 33% of them appearing once. Sequenced sample: cord blood. The receptor source for this set is a newborn girl in good health.

This clonotype was observed a few times. The V and J genes are TRBV28 and TRBJ2-4; 16 bases are a match to TRBD2. With 6 bases clipped from V and 13 bases from J, the junction kept 15 bases outside the gene matches. The CDR3 totals 17 residues. The germline gives CDR1 MDHEN, CDR2 SYDVKM. The CDR3 bases are TGTGCCAGCAGGCCCCCGGGACTAGCGGGAGGGCCCGGAGAGCAGTACTTC. It specifies CASRPPGLAGGPGEQYF.

CDR3 sequence reads: CASSRNMREKLFF. DNA of the CDR3: TGTGCCAGCAGCCGGAATATGCGGGAAAAACTGTTTTTT. This chain uses TRBV4-2 with TRBJ1-4; D remains ambiguous. CDR1 and CDR2 (germline): LGHNA, YNFKEQ. The CDR3 runs 13 residues. V lost 4 bases to trimming and J lost 8 bases, with 11 bases between them.

Many counts were recorded for this clonotype. An end of the junction differs from the germline gene, which may be a read error. V gene TRBV5-1 combines with J gene TRBJ2-5; D perhaps matches TRBD1 (6 bases). The CDR3 length is 14 residues. CDR1 and CDR2 (germline): SGHRS, YFSETQ. CDR3 amino acids: CASSLAGTQETQYF. The CDR3 bases are TGTGCCAGCAGCTTAGCTGGGACACAAGAGACCCAGTACTTC.

The V gene is TRBV4-1, the J gene TRBJ1-2, with TRBD1 matching over 8 bases. CDR3 size: 13 residues. Germline CDR1 is MGHRA and CDR2 is YSYEKL. The ends lost 4 bases at V and 7 bases at J; junction bases unmatched: 5. CDR3 region: CASSRPDRAGYTF. CDR3 coding DNA: TGCGCCAGCAGCCGACCGGACAGGGCTGGCTACACCTTC.

V and J are TRBV6-1 and TRBJ2-7; 7 bases align to TRBD1. The CDR3 runs 18 residues. V shed 6 bases, J shed 0 bases, and the junction held 17 bases outside the gene matches. Germline V gene data show CDR1 as MNHNS and CDR2 as SASEGT. CDR3 loop: CASRSGQARANSSYEQYF. Here the CDR3 DNA reads TGTGCCAGCAGAAGCGGACAGGCCAGGGCTAACAGCTCCTACGAGCAGTACTTC.

V is TRBV20-1 and J is TRBJ2-1; 7 nucleotides align to TRBD2. The CDR3 has 11 amino acids. The germline gives CDR1 DFQATT, CDR2 SNEGSKA (reference sequence). Trimming removed 4 bases from V and 8 bases from J; junction bases left unmatched: 2. The CDR3 sequence: CSAMGGDEQFF. CDR3 DNA sequence: TGCAGTGCTATGGGGGGGGATGAGCAGTTCTTC.

This chain connects TRBV4-1 to TRBJ2-7; no definite D call. The V and J ends lost 8 bases and 7 bases respectively, with 18 bases between them. Germline V CDR1 and CDR2: MGHRA, YSYEKL. This CDR3 is built from 13 residues. The CDR3: CASLGLQNNEQYF. CDR3 coding DNA: TGCGCCAGCTTAGGGCTACAGAACAATGAGCAGTACTTC.

Comment on this clonotype: The junction differs from germline at one of its ends, possibly a read error. CDR3: CASSLVAGSSYNGQFF. The CDR3 DNA follows: TGTGCCAGCAGCTTAGTAGCGGGGAGCTCCTACAATGGGCAGTTCTTC. V usage is TRBV7-2 and J usage is TRBJ2-1, with 8 bases lining up with TRBD2. This CDR3 contains 16 residues. Per germline, CDR1 SGHTA and CDR2 FQGNSA.

The chain recombines TRBV7-2 with TRBJ1-1; D perhaps matches TRBD1 (5 bases). The germline CDR1 and CDR2 sequences are SGHTA and FQGNSA. Trimming cost V 1 base and J 1 base, with 10 bases left between them. This CDR3 is 15 amino acids long. In nucleotides, the CDR3 is TGTGCCAGCAGCTTAGTGGGGGGAACGAACACTGAAGCTTTCTTT. Translated, it gives CASSLVGGTNTEAFF.

This chain connects TRBV10-3 to TRBJ2-3; 9 bases are shared with TRBD2. Germline-derived CDR1 and CDR2 are ENHRY and SYGVKD. V lost 2 bases and J lost 1; bases outside the gene matches: 1. CDR3 length equals 15 residues. The CDR3 DNA is TGTGCCATCAGTGAGATAGCGGGGGGCACAGATACGCAGTATTTT. Residues: CAISEIAGGTDTQYF.

The V call is TRBV9, the J call TRBJ2-4, with 8 bases fitting TRBD1. V dropped 3 bases and J dropped 0; count of bases not matched to a gene: 5. There are 16 residues in the CDR3. Germline-derived CDR1 and CDR2 are SGDLS and YYNGEE. The CDR3 DNA follows: TGTGCCAGCAGCGCAGCCAGGGGGCTAGCCAAAAACATTCAGTACTTC. This translates into CASSAARGLAKNIQYF.

This clonotype was observed a few times. This chain uses TRBV12-3 or TRBV12-4 with TRBJ2-7; tentative D call: TRBD2 (7 bases). Trimming removed 5 bases from V and 7 bases from J, with 27 bases in between. The CDR3 spans 17 residues. The DNA for the CDR3 is TGTGCCAGCAGTCCCCGGACAGTAGCGGGCCAGGGCTATGAGCAGTACTTC. It encodes CASSPRTVAGQGYEQYF.

This clonotype occurred a few times. The chain carries TRBV20-1 and TRBJ2-7, with 16 nucleotides matching TRBD2. The CDR3 loop spans 17 amino acids. The V segment lost 2 bases and the J segment 5 bases; nucleotides outside the gene matches: 9. Looked up from germline, CDR1 is DFQATT and CDR2 is SNEGSKA (reference sequence). The CDR3 sequence is CSARSPLGTSGRDEQYF. As DNA, the CDR3 is TGCAGTGCTAGAAGCCCTCTTGGGACTAGCGGGAGGGACGAGCAGTACTTC.

This clonotype was seen a few times. The chain joins TRBV4-1 to TRBJ1-2; tentatively, D is TRBD1 (6 bases). Trimming stripped 0 bases from V and 8 bases from J, with 19 bases between. CDR3 size: 16 residues. Germline-derived CDR1 and CDR2 are MGHRA and YSYEKL. CDR3: CASSQDFLSGVRGYTF. The CDR3 DNA sequence: TGCGCCAGCAGCCAAGATTTCCTATCAGGGGTTCGGGGCTACACCTTC.

This clonotype was picked up many times. This sequence joins TRBV20-1 and TRBJ2-5, with TRBD1 matching 9 bases. Germline V gene data show CDR1 as DFQATT and CDR2 as SNEGSKA (reference sequence). The CDR3 totals 13 residues. Germline trimming cut 6 bases from V and 2 bases from J; bases unmatched to any gene: 4. The CDR3 loop reads CSALGTGQETQYF. For the CDR3, the DNA is TGCAGTGCCCTAGGGACAGGGCAAGAGACCCAGTACTTC.

This clonotype was seen ten or more times. The chain uses TRBV4-2 and TRBJ2-1, with unresolved D. Trimming stripped 2 bases from V and 4 bases from J, with 9 bases between. The CDR3 spans 14 residues. CDR1 and CDR2 (germline): LGHNA, YNFKEQ. In DNA form, the CDR3 reads TGTGCCAGCAGCCAATTGATAGGGTACAATGAGCAGTTCTTC. It yields the protein CASSQLIGYNEQFF.

The chain is built from TRBV20-1 and TRBJ2-5; the D call may be TRBD1 or TRBD2 (5 bases each). With 4 bases removed from V and 1 base from J, the gap between germline ends came to 13 bases. The CDR3 is 14 residues long. From germline, CDR1 is DFQATT and CDR2 SNEGSKA (reference sequence). The CDR3, as DNA: TGCAGTGCTACAAGGGACCGTTCCCAAGAGACCCAGTACTTC. This gives the protein CSATRDRSQETQYF.

The V call is TRBV20-1, the J call TRBJ1-5; unclear D gene. The CDR3 sequence is 14 residues long. The V gene's germline CDR1 is DFQATT and CDR2 SNEGSKA (reference sequence). V was cut by 1 base and J by 5 bases, with 12 bases left in between. The CDR3 DNA reads as TGCAGTGCTAGAGCAAGAGAGGGTCATCAGCCCCAGCATTTT. This gives the protein CSARAREGHQPQHF.

The chain links TRBV5-1 to TRBJ1-2; no reliable D call. The germline V and J ends were trimmed by 2 bases and 4 bases, with 12 bases remaining between them. Germline V gives CDR1 SGHRS, CDR2 YFSETQ. The CDR3 contains 14 residues. CDR3 sequence reads: CASSFEPWGYGYTF. CDR3 DNA: TGCGCCAGCAGCTTTGAGCCTTGGGGCTATGGCTACACCTTC.

This clonotype has only a few counts. V and J are TRBV3-1 and TRBJ1-6; TRBD1 aligns across 9 bases. The CDR3 is 14 residues long. V was clipped by 5 bases and J by 7 bases; unmatched bases: 3. The V gene's germline CDR1 is LGHDT and CDR2 YNNKEL (reference sequence). The CDR3 reads CASSGTGFNSPLHF. For the CDR3, the DNA is TGTGCCAGCAGCGGGACAGGGTTCAATTCACCCCTCCACTTT.

This clonotype was observed once. The chain carries TRBV9 and TRBJ2-7; D possibly corresponds to TRBD2 (6 bases). Trimming removed 7 bases from V and 0 bases from J, with 14 bases in between. The CDR3 spans 14 residues. CDR1 SGDLS and CDR2 YYNGEE come from the germline V gene. CDR3 nucleotides: TGTGCCAGCGGCCCCAGCGGGCGCTCCTACGAGCAGTACTTC. Protein sequence: CASGPSGRSYEQYF.

This clonotype was seen a few times. The rearrangement links TRBV7-2 to TRBJ2-3; the D gene is possibly TRBD1 (5 bases). The germline CDR1 and CDR2 sequences are SGHTA and FQGNSA. This CDR3 has 16 residues. The germline V and J ends were trimmed by 3 bases and 3 bases, with 16 bases remaining between them. The CDR3 spells CASSFRADTRTDTQYF. In DNA, the CDR3 is TGTGCCAGCAGCTTCAGGGCCGATACGCGGACAGATACGCAGTATTTT.

This clonotype was counted a few times. The chain recombines TRBV11-1 with TRBJ2-1; 16 positions match TRBD2. Germline V gene data show CDR1 as SGHAT and CDR2 as FQDESV (reference sequence). V was clipped by 9 bases and J by 7 bases; unmatched bases: 3. The CDR3 runs 14 residues. CDR3 coding DNA: TGTGCCAGTGGGGGACTAGCGGGGGGGAATGAGCAGTTCTTC. This encodes CASGGLAGGNEQFF. Using reference TRBV11-1 and TRBJ2-1 for the parts outside the CDR3, the full variable domain is EAEVAQSPRYKITEKSQAVAFWCDPISGHATLYWYRQILGQGPELLVQFQDESVVDDSQLPKDRFSAERLKGVDSTLKIQPAELGDSAMYLCASGGLAGGNEQFFGPGTRLTVL.

The chain recombines TRBV18 with TRBJ1-1; D gene ambiguous. Germline CDR1 KGHSH, CDR2 LQKENI. V shed 3 bases and J shed 1 base, with 6 bases lying between them. This CDR3 contains 13 residues. The CDR3 loop is CASSPNANTEAFF. The CDR3 DNA reads as TGTGCCAGCTCACCGAACGCGAACACTGAAGCTTTCTTT.

The table lists this clonotype with a count of one. The gene calls are TRBV20-1 and TRBJ2-1; 10 nucleotides line up with TRBD1. V shed 6 bases, J shed 0 bases, and the junction held 5 bases outside the gene matches. The CDR3 sequence is 15 residues long. CDR1 and CDR2 from the germline V gene are DFQATT and SNEGSKA (reference sequence). CDR3 sequence (DNA): TGCAGTGCAAGCTGGGACAGGGGCTCCTACAATGAGCAGTTCTTC. Amino acid sequence: CSASWDRGSYNEQFF.

In its sample, this clonotype was seen many times. The V and J genes are TRBV5-1 and TRBJ1-2, with 9 positions matching TRBD1. Germline CDR1 reads SGHRS; CDR2 reads YFSETQ. The CDR3 has 14 amino acids. The V segment lost 1 base and the J segment 6 bases; nucleotides outside the gene matches: 4. CDR3 in amino acids: CASSLPGTGNGYTF. CDR3 nucleotide sequence: TGCGCCAGCAGCTTGCCTGGGACAGGGAATGGCTACACCTTC.

The chain uses TRBV20-1 and TRBJ2-5; no reliable D call. Germline CDR1 DFQATT, CDR2 SNEGSKA (reference sequence). V was trimmed by 1 base and J by 1 base, leaving 7 bases between them. This CDR3 spans 13 amino acids. This chain's CDR3 is CSARVVGQETQYF. CDR3 DNA: TGCAGTGCTAGAGTGGTGGGCCAAGAGACCCAGTACTTC.

This clonotype was counted between two and nine times. CDR3 sequence (DNA): TGTGCCAGCAGCCTTCCGGACAGGGACTCGGGCTACACCTTC. Residues: CASSLPDRDSGYTF. The gene calls are TRBV28 and TRBJ1-2; 8 bases map to TRBD1. Per the germline V gene, CDR1 is MDHEN and CDR2 is SYDVKM. CDR3 length: 14 residues. Trimming cost V 6 bases and J 8 bases; bases outside gene matches: 11.